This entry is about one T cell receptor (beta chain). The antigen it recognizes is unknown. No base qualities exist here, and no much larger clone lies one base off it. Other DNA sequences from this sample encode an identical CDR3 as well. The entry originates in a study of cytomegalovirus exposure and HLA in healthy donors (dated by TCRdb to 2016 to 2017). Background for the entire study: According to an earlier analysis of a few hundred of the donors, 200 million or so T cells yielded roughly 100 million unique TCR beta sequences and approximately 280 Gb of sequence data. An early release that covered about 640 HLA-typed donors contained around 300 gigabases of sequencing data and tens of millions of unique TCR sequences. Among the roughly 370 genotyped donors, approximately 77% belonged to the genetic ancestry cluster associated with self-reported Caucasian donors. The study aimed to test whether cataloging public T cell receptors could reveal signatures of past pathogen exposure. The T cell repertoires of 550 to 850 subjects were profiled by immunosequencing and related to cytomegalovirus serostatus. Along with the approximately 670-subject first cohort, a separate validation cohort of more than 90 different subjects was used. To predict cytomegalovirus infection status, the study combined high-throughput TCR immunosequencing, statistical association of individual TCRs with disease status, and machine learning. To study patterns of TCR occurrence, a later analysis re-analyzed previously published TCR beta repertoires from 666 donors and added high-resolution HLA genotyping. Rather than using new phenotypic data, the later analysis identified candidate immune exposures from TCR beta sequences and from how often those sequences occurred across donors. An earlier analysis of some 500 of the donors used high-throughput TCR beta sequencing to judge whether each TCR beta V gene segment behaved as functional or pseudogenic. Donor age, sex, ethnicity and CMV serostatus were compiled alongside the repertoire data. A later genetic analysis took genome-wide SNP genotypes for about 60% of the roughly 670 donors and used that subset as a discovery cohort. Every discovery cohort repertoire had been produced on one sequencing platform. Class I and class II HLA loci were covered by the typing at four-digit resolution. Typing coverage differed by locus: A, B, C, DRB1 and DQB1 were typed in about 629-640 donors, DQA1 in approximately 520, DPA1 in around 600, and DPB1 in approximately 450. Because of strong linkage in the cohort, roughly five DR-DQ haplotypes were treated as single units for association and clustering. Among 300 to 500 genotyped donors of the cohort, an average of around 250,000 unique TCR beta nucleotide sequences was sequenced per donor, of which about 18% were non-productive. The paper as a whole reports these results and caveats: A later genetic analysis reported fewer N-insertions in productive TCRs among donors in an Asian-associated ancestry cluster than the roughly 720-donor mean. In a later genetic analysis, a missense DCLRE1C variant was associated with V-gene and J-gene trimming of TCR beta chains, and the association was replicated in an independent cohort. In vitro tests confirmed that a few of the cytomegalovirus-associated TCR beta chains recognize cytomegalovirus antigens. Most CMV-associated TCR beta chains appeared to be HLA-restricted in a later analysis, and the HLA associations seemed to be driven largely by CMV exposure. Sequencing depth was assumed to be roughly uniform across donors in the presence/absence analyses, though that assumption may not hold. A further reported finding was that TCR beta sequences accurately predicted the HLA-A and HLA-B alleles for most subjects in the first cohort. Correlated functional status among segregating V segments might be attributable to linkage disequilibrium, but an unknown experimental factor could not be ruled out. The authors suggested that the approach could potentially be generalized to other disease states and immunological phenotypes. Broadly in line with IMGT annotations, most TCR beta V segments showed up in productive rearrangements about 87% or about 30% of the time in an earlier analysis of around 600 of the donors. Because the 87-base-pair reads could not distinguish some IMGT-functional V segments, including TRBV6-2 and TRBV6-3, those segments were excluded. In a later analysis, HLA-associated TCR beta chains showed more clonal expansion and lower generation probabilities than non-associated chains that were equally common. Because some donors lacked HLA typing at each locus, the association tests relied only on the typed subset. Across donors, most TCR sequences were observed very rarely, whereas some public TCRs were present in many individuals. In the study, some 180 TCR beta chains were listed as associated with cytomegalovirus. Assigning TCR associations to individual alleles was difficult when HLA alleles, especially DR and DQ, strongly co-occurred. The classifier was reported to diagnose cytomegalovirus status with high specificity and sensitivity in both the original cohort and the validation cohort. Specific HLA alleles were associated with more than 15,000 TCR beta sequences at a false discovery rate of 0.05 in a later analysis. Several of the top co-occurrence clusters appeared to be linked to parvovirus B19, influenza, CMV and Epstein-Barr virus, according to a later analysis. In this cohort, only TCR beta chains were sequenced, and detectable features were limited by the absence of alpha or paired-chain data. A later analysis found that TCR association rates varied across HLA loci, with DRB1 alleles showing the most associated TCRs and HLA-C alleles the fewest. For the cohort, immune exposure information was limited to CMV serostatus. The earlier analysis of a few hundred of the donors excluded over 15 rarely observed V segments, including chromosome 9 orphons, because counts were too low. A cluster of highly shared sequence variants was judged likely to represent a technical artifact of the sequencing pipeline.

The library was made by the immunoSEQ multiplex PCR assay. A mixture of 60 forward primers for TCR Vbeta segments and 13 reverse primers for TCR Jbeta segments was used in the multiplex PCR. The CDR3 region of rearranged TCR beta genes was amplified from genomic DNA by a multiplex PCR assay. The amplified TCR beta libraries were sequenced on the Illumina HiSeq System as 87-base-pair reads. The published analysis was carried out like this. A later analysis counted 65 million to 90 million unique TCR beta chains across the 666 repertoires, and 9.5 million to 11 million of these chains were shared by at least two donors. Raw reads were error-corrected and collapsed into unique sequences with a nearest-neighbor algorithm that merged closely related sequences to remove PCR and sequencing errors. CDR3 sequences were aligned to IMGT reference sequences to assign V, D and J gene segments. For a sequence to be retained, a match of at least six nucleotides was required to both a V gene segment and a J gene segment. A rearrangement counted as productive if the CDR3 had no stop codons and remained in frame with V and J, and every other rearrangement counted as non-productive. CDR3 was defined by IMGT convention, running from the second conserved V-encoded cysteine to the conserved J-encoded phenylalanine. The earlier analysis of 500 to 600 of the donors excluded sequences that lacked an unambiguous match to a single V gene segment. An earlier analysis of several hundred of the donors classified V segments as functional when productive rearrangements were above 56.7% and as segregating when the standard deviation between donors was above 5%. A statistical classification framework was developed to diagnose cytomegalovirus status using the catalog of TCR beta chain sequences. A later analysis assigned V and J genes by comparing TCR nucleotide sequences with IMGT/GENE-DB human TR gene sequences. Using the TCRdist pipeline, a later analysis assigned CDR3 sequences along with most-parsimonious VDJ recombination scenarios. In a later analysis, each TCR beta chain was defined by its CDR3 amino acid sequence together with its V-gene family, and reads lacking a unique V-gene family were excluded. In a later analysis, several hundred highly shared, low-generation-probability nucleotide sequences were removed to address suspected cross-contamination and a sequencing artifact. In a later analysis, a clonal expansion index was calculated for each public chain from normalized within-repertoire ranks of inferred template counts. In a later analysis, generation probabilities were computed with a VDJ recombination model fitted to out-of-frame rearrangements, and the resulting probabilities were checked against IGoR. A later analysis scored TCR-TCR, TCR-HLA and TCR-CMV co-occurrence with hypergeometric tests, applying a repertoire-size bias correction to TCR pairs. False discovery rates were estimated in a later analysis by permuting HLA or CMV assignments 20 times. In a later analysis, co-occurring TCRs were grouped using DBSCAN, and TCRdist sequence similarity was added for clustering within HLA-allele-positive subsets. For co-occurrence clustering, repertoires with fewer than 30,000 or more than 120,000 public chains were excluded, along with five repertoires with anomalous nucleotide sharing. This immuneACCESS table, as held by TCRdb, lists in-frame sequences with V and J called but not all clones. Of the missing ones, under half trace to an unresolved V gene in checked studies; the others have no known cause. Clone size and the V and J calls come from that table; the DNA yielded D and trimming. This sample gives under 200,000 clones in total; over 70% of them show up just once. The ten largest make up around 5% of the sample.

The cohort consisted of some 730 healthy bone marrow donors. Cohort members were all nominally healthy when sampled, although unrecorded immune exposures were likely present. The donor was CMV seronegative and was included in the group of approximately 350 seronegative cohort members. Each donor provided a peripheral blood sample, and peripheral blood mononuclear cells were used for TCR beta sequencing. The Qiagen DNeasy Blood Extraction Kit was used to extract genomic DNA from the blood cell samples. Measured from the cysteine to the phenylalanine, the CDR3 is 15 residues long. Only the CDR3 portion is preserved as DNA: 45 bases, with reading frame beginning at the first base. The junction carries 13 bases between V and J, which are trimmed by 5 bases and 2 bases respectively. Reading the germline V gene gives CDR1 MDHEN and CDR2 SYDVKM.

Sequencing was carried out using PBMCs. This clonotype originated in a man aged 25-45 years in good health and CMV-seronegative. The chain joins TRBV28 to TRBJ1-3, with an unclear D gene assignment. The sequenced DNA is TGTGCCAGCAGTCTACCTCGGGAAACTGGAAACACCATATATTTT. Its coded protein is CASSLPRETGNTIYF.